These 8 T cell receptor beta chains originate from one sample sequenced in a study of blood T cell repertoires in COVID-19. The assay was immunoSEQ multiplex PCR, and TCRdb's table has in-frame clones only and misses some. The table shows about 79,000 clones, with 85% to 90% occurring only once. Material for sequencing was peripheral blood. The receptors originated from a man in his fifties with active COVID-19.

This clone has a single count. V gene TRBV28 combines with J gene TRBJ1-1; TRBD1 might be the D (5 bases). V dropped 3 bases and J dropped 4 bases, with 12 bases sitting between them. Germline V gene sequence: CDR1 MDHEN, CDR2 SYDVKM. There are 14 residues in the CDR3. CDR3 protein: CASSLVGGGTEAFF. DNA for the CDR3: TGTGCCAGCAGTTTGGTCGGGGGGGGCACTGAAGCTTTCTTT.

The chain recombines TRBV4-1 with TRBJ2-5, with D uncertain. The V gene's germline CDR1 is MGHRA and CDR2 YSYEKL. Trimming shortened V by 4 bases and J by 5 bases, and 14 bases separated the two germline ends. The CDR3 runs 14 residues. For the CDR3, the DNA is TGCGCCAGCAGCCTTGGTAGTTCAGGCGAGACCCAGTACTTC. Translated: CASSLGSSGETQYF.

The chain uses TRBV27 and TRBJ2-7; 14 nucleotides line up with TRBD2. CDR1 is MNHEY, CDR2 SMNVEV, per germline (reference sequence). The junction had 6 bases not matched to a gene; V was cut back by 4 bases and J by 7 bases. The CDR3 length is 15 residues. CDR3 amino acids: CASSSGLAGVGEQYF. In nucleotides, the CDR3 is TGTGCCAGCAGTTCGGGACTAGCGGGAGTAGGGGAGCAGTACTTC.

The chain joins TRBV9 to TRBJ1-2; TRBD1 matches 7 bases. The length of the CDR3 is 14 residues. V lost 2 bases to trimming and J lost 3 bases; unmatched junction nucleotides: 4. CDR1 SGDLS and CDR2 YYNGEE come from the germline V gene. Written as DNA, the CDR3 is TGTGCCAGCAGCGTCGAGGGGGCGGACTATGGCTACACCTTC. It translates to CASSVEGADYGYTF. Variable domain in full (rest from reference TRBV9 and TRBJ1-2): DSGVTQTPKHLITATGQRVTLRCSPRSGDLSVYWYQQSLDQGLQFLIQYYNGEERAKGNILERFSAQQFPDLHSELNLSSLELGDSALYFCASSVEGADYGYTFGSGTRLTVV.

The rearrangement joins TRBV29-1 to TRBJ2-1, with TRBD2 matching 14 bases. The junction had 3 bases not matched to a gene; V was cut back by 3 bases and J by 8 bases. The germline V gene encodes CDR1 SQVTM and CDR2 ANQGSEA. CDR3 length equals 14 residues. In DNA, the CDR3 is TGCAGCGTTGAGGGACTAGCGGGAGTCGATGAGCAGTTCTTC. It specifies CSVEGLAGVDEQFF.

The V call is TRBV13, the J call TRBJ2-3; D not certain. This CDR3 has 13 amino acids. Trimming took 5 bases from V and 6 from J, leaving 12 bases between them. CDR1 PRHDT and CDR2 FYEKMQ come from the germline V gene (reference sequence). CDR3: CASSTRPGDTQYF. In DNA form, the CDR3 reads TGTGCCAGCAGCACGCGGCCCGGCGATACGCAGTATTTT.

This chain uses TRBV19 with TRBJ1-4, with no clear D. This CDR3 is 15 amino acids long. CDR1 and CDR2 from the germline V gene are LNHDA and SQIVND (reference sequence). Trimming took off 1 base at V and 7 bases at J, with 13 bases between the two ends. CDR3 protein: CASSIVSRFGEKLFF. The DNA of the CDR3 is TGTGCCAGTAGTATAGTAAGCAGGTTTGGTGAAAAACTGTTTTTT. The full variable domain, completed using reference TRBV19 and TRBJ1-4, is DGGITQSPKYLFRKEGQNVTLSCEQNLNHDAMYWYRQDPGQGLRLIYYSQIVNDFQKGDIAEGYSVSREKKESFPLTVTSAQKNPTAFYLCASSIVSRFGEKLFFGSGTQLSVL.

The gene calls are TRBV3-1 (or the pseudogene TRBV3-2) and TRBJ2-5; 14 bases fit TRBD2. The V gene's germline CDR1 is LGHDT and CDR2 YNNKEL (reference sequence). The J segment lost 5 bases and the V segment lost 5 bases, leaving 10 bases of the junction unmatched. The CDR3 is 17 amino acids. CDR3 region: CASSGQGLAGEWETQYF. In DNA, the CDR3 is TGTGCCAGCAGCGGCCAGGGACTAGCGGGAGAATGGGAGACCCAGTACTTC.